The rows below give T cell receptor beta chains drawn from one sample of a study of cytotoxic CD8 clonotypes in ibrutinib-treated CLL. Using immunoSEQ multiplex PCR, the repertoire was profiled, and TCRdb retains in-frame clones only, with some absent. The table has roughly 51,000 clones, 53% seen once; the top ten hold over 25%. The sample was PBMCs, taken after 12 months of ibrutinib treatment. The receptors stem from a human donor with chronic lymphocytic leukemia. Both conserved end residues are part of each CDR3. Fields, in order: clone size, CDR3 length, V gene, J gene, D gene, CDR3 protein, CDR3 DNA. A D gene is named only where the DNA matches it firmly. A row's size may be missing; if present it is once, few, many or a size class.

>-|13|TRBV4-1|TRBJ2-4|-
CASSHRDRNIQYF
TGCGCCAGCAGCCATCGGGATAGAAACATTCAGTACTTC
>-|14|TRBV27|TRBJ1-1|-
CASSPSNRNTEAFF
TGTGCCAGCAGTCCCTCGAATAGGAACACTGAAGCTTTCTTT
>few|15|TRBV4-1|TRBJ2-5|-
CASSYDPIGGETQYF
TGCGCCAGCAGCTACGACCCAATTGGAGGAGAGACCCAGTACTTC
>-|14|TRBV6-1|TRBJ2-5|-
CASIPSRSQETQYF
TGTGCCAGCATTCCGAGCCGCAGCCAAGAGACCCAGTACTTC
>-|16|TRBV7-9|TRBJ1-4|-
CASSLARSGSGEKLFF
TGTGCCAGCAGCTTAGCGCGCTCAGGGTCGGGGGAAAAACTGTTTTTT
>few|16|TRBV7-7|TRBJ2-5|TRBD2
CASSRTGLAVQETQYF
TGTGCTAGCAGCAGGACGGGACTAGCGGTTCAAGAGACCCAGTACTTC
>-|16|TRBV19|TRBJ2-3|TRBD2
CASSNRLAGGADTQYF
TGTGCCAGTAGTAACCGACTAGCGGGAGGGGCGGATACGCAGTATTTT
>few|15|TRBV28|TRBJ1-1|-
CASSLYAGGKTEAFF
TGTGCCAGCAGTTTATACGCGGGGGGCAAGACTGAAGCTTTCTTT
>few|18|TRBV28|TRBJ2-6|-
CASSTRTVRGSEANVLTF
TGTGCCAGCAGTACCCGGACAGTCCGGGGATCTGAGGCCAACGTCCTGACTTTC
>-|14|TRBV7-8|TRBJ2-7|-
CASSLSSGVYEQYF
TGTGCCAGCAGCTTATCAAGCGGAGTCTACGAGCAGTACTTC
>-|16|TRBV21-1|TRBJ2-3|-
CASSKIGTPYTDTQYF
TGTGCCAGCAGCAAAATCGGGACCCCCTACACAGATACGCAGTATTTT
>few|14|TRBV27|TRBJ2-1|TRBD2
CASIGGGSYNEQFF
TGTGCCAGCATCGGGGGGGGCTCCTACAATGAGCAGTTCTTC
>few|15|TRBV7-9|TRBJ2-1|TRBD2
CASSLASGNSVEQFF
TGTGCCAGCAGCTTAGCTAGCGGGAATAGTGTTGAGCAGTTCTTC